These T cell receptor beta chains were read from a single sample in a study of a mutant IDH1 vaccine in newly diagnosed glioma. The table came from immunoSEQ multiplex PCR; TCRdb's copy has only in-frame clones and leaves some out. Seen here are about 90,000 clones, around 92% observed once, and the top ten hold 0.7% to 0.95%. Antigens for these TCRs are unknown. Sequenced material: PBMCs, taken from a glioma patient whose treatment included an IDH1 peptide vaccine. These receptors all come from a woman between 50 and 59 years old with glioma. CDR3s include the opening cysteine and the closing phenylalanine or tryptophan. A D gene is named only where the DNA matches it firmly. The size of a clone is reported for some rows only, either as once, few or many, or as a class for expanded clones.

V	D	J	size	DNA	CDR3
TRBV15	-	TRBJ2-5	-	TGTGCCACCAGCGGAGGGGGGGCTGAGAGGGAGACCCAGTACTTC	CATSGGGAERETQYF
TRBV28	-	TRBJ1-2	-	TGTGCCAGCAGCCGATGGGGGGCGAGAGGATCTGACTATGGCTACACCTTC	CASSRWGARGSDYGYTF
TRBV7-7	-	TRBJ2-1	-	TGTGCTAGCAGCTCCCTTAGCGAGGGTGAGCAGTTCTTC	CASSSLSEGEQFF
TRBV13	-	TRBJ1-2	-	TGTGCCAGCAGCTTAGGACAGTTTGGCTACACCTTC	CASSLGQFGYTF
TRBV5-1	TRBD1	TRBJ2-2	-	TGCGCCAGCAGCCGCGGACAGGGTTGGGCCGGGGAGCTGTTTTTT	CASSRGQGWAGELFF
TRBV10-3	-	TRBJ2-2	-	TGTGCCATCAGTGAGAAAGGGACACTCAACACCGGGGAGCTGTTTTTT	CAISEKGTLNTGELFF
TRBV4-2	-	TRBJ2-1	-	TGTGCCAGCAGCCAAGACAGGAGTGAGCAGTTCTTC	CASSQDRSEQFF
TRBV30	-	TRBJ1-1	-	TGTGCCTGGAGACCCTTGAACACTGAAGCTTTCTTT	CAWRPLNTEAFF
TRBV7-2	-	TRBJ2-7	-	TGTGCCAGCAGCCTCGGGATACCCTACGAGCAGTACTTC	CASSLGIPYEQYF
TRBV25-1	-	TRBJ1-1	-	TGTGCCAGCAGTCATAATTTGGGGGGAACTGAAGCTTTCTTT	CASSHNLGGTEAFF
TRBV27	TRBD1	TRBJ2-7	-	TGTGCCAGCAGTTTATCGACAGGGTTGCGAGCGGCTGCCTACGAGCAGTACTTC	CASSLSTGLRAAAYEQYF
TRBV9	TRBD2	TRBJ2-1	-	TGTGCCAGCAGCGTAGGACTAGCTGCCTACAATGAGCAGTTCTTC	CASSVGLAAYNEQFF
TRBV5-1	TRBD1	TRBJ1-1	once	TGCGCCAGCAGCTCACCCGGGACAGATCACACTGAAGCTTTCTTT	CASSSPGTDHTEAFF
TRBV28	-	TRBJ2-7	-	TGTGCCAGCAGTTTGCACTTAGGGGGCTACGAGCAGTACTTC	CASSLHLGGYEQYF
TRBV6-5	TRBD1	TRBJ2-7	-	TGTGCCAGCAGCAGTGGACAGGGCAACTCCTACGAGCAGTACTTC	CASSSGQGNSYEQYF
TRBV7-8	TRBD1	TRBJ2-1	-	TGTGCCAGCAGCCCGTACAGACAGGGGTCCTACAATGAGCAGTTCTTC	CASSPYRQGSYNEQFF
TRBV19	-	TRBJ1-5	-	TGTGCCAGTAGTCCGGGACAAAGGCAGCCCCAGCATTTT	CASSPGQRQPQHF